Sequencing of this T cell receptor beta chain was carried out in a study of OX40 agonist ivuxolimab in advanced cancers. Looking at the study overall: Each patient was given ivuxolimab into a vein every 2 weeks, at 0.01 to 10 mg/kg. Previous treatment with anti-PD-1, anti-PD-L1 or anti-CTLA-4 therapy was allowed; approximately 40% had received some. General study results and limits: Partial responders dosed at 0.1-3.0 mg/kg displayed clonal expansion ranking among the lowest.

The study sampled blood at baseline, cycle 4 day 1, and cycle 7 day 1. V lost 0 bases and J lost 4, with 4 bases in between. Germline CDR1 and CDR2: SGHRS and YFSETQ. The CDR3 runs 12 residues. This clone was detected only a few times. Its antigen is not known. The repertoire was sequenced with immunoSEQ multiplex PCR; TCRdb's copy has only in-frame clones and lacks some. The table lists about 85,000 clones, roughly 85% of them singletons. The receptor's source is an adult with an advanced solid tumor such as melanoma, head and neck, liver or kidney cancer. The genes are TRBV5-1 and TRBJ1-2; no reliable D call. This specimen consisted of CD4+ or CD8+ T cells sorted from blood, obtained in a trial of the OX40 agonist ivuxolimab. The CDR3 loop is CASSLDSYGYTF. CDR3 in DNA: TGCGCCAGCAGCTTGGACAGCTATGGCTACACCTTC.